These 29 T cell receptor beta chains were sequenced from one sample in a study of T cell repertoires in cytomegalovirus infection (dated by TCRdb to the late 2010s). Reads for this sample came from an Illumina HiSeq 1500. The raw public data were reprocessed by TCRdb itself: fastp quality trimming at Q25, MiXCR clonotype calling, in-frame beta chains only. Each CDR3 protein appears once, grouped with its most common genes and DNA. This sample comprises 150,000 to 200,000 distinct CDR3 sequences, roughly 27% of them detected only once. The ten top clones hold just over 30% of the sample. Sequenced sample: PBMCs. The receptor set was obtained from a human donor in good health (CMV status not recorded). Some clones in this sample may be carry-over from other donors' samples.

This sequence joins TRBV5-1 and TRBJ2-1; D uncertain. The V and J ends lost 0 bases and 0 bases respectively, with 7 bases between them. Germline CDR1 is SGHRS and CDR2 is YFSETQ. This CDR3 spans 15 amino acids. This CDR3 reads CASSLGVDSYNEQFF. The CDR3 DNA follows: TGCGCCAGCAGCTTGGGGGTAGACTCCTACAATGAGCAGTTCTTC.

The V gene is TRBV6-2 or TRBV6-3, the J gene TRBJ1-2; 8 bases align to TRBD1. In germline, CDR1 is MNHEY, CDR2 SVGEGT. Unmatched junction bases numbered 8, after V lost 6 bases and J lost 2 bases. The CDR3 is 15 amino acids. As DNA, the CDR3 is TGTGCCAGCAGGGAAACGGACAGGGCAAACTATGGCTACACCTTC. Translated: CASRETDRANYGYTF.

There are a few counts of this clonotype. One end of the junction fails to match germline, which may point to a read error. This chain uses TRBV7-7 with TRBJ1-1; 7 positions match TRBD1. Germline CDR1 SSHAT, CDR2 FNYEAQ (reference sequence). This CDR3 has 18 residues. The CDR3 spells CASSLATGTSPKPLEAFF. The CDR3, as DNA: TGTGCTAGCAGCTTAGCGACAGGGACGTCTCCCAAACCTCTTGAAGCTTTCTTT. The full variable domain, in which reference TRBV7-7 and TRBJ1-1 provide the parts outside the CDR3, is GAGVSQSPRYKVTKRGQDVTLRCDPISSHATLYWYQQALGQGPEFLTYFNYEAQPDKSGLPSDRFSAERPEGSISTLTIQRTEQRDSAMYRCASSLATGTSPKPLEAFFGQGTRLTVV.

This clonotype was seen more than once but under ten times. This sequence joins TRBV6-6 and TRBJ1-5, with D maybe TRBD1 (5 bases). Per germline, CDR1 MNHNY and CDR2 SVGAGI (reference sequence). The CDR3 runs to 17 residues. The V end was cut by 2 bases, the J end by 0 bases, with 14 bases between. The CDR3 here is CASSYEVVGDSNQPQHF. As DNA, the CDR3 is TGTGCCAGCAGTTACGAGGTAGTAGGGGATAGCAATCAGCCCCAGCATTTT.

This clonotype appeared a few times. This chain links TRBV28 with TRBJ1-6; 7 positions agree with TRBD1. Germline loops: CDR1 MDHEN, CDR2 SYDVKM. Germline trimming cut 4 bases from V and 4 bases from J; bases unmatched to any gene: 4. This CDR3 spans 15 amino acids. CDR3: CASSSRDRYNSPLHF. DNA of the CDR3: TGTGCCAGCAGTTCCCGGGACAGATATAATTCACCCCTCCACTTT. Drawing the rest from reference TRBV28 and TRBJ1-6, the complete variable domain is DVKVTQSSRYLVKRTGEKVFLECVQDMDHENMFWYRQDPGLGLRLIYFSYDVKMKEKGDIPEGYSVSREKKERFSLILESASTNQTSMYLCASSSRDRYNSPLHFGNGTRLTVT.

The chain links TRBV7-2 to TRBJ2-1; the match to TRBD2 covers 7 bases. This CDR3 has 15 amino acids. V shed 0 bases, J shed 3 bases, and the junction held 2 bases outside the gene matches. CDR1 SGHTA and CDR2 FQGNSA come from the germline V gene. DNA for the CDR3: TGTGCCAGCAGCTTAGCCCGGGGGGACTACAATGAGCAGTTCTTC. This gives the protein CASSLARGDYNEQFF.

The V call is TRBV29-1, the J call TRBJ2-2; D might be TRBD2 (6 bases). The CDR3 extends over 13 amino acids. Deletions cut 4 bases from V and 6 bases from J, with 12 bases between. Germline V CDR1 and CDR2: SQVTM, ANQGSEA. The CDR3 region is CSVGREPSGELFF. In DNA form, the CDR3 reads TGCAGCGTTGGGAGGGAGCCCTCCGGGGAGCTGTTTTTT.

Details on this clonotype: Compared with germline, one end of the junction differs, possibly owing to a read error. CDR3 in DNA: TGTGCCATCAGCCGAGCGGGGGTCTCTAATACGCAGTATTTT. Translated, it gives CAISRAGVSNTQYF. V is TRBV7-6 and J is TRBJ2-3, with 8 bases that match TRBD2. Germline CDR1 SGHVS, CDR2 FNYEAQ. The CDR3 is 14 residues long.

The genes are TRBV7-6 and TRBJ2-2; D assignment may be TRBD1 or TRBD2 (5 bases each). This CDR3 has 14 amino acids. V lost 3 bases and J lost 4, with 9 bases in between. Germline V gene sequence: CDR1 SGHVS, CDR2 FNYEAQ. The CDR3 DNA is TGTGCCAGCAGCTTCAGGGACCTCACCGGGGAGCTGTTTTTT. Protein sequence: CASSFRDLTGELFF.

The V call is TRBV2, the J call TRBJ2-7; the D is unclear. Deletions cut 7 bases from V and 1 base from J, with 17 bases between. This CDR3 has 15 residues. Germline CDR1 SNHLY, CDR2 FYNNEI. The CDR3, as DNA: TGTGCCAGCACCCTAAACCCTGACAATTCCTACGAGCAGTACTTC. It specifies CASTLNPDNSYEQYF.

The genes are TRBV4-2 and TRBJ2-1; D may correspond to TRBD1 or TRBD2 (5 bases each). The CDR3 has 17 amino acids. Trimming removed 0 bases at V and 10 bases at J, with 22 bases between. Germline CDR1 LGHNA, CDR2 YNFKEQ. The CDR3 loop reads CASSQDLQDLGWGEQFF. CDR3 nucleotides: TGTGCCAGCAGCCAAGATCTGCAGGACCTGGGGTGGGGGGAGCAGTTCTTC.

This clonotype came up a few times. The V gene is TRBV6-2 or TRBV6-3, the J gene TRBJ2-5; D possibly corresponds to TRBD1 (5 bases). The CDR3 extends over 14 amino acids. The V gene lost 3 bases and the J gene lost 2 bases, with 10 bases spanning the gap. Germline CDR1 reads MNHEY; CDR2 reads SVGEGT. The CDR3 sequence: CASSYFDRQETQYF. For the CDR3, the DNA is TGTGCCAGCAGTTATTTCGACAGACAAGAGACCCAGTACTTC.

The chain carries TRBV12-3 or TRBV12-4 and TRBJ1-1; D gene unclear. Trimming cost V 6 bases and J 6 bases, with 11 bases left between them. This CDR3 has 12 residues. The CDR3 spells CASSIAVAEAFF. Here the CDR3 DNA reads TGTGCCAGCAGCATAGCAGTCGCTGAAGCTTTCTTT.

This clonotype was seen many times. The V and J genes are TRBV7-2 and TRBJ2-3; TRBD2 matches at 12 bases. Trimming at V came to 2 bases and at J to 3 bases, leaving 3 bases not matched to a gene. CDR3 size: 16 residues. CDR1 SGHTA and CDR2 FQGNSA come from the germline V gene. The CDR3 DNA reads as TGTGCCAGCAGCTTACTAGCGGGGGGGCGGACAGATACGCAGTATTTT. This sequence encodes CASSLLAGGRTDTQYF.

V and J are TRBV29-1 and TRBJ1-1; 9 positions agree with TRBD1. Losses at the gene ends were 5 bases for V and 8 bases for J; bases not matched to a gene: 9. Germline loops: CDR1 SQVTM, CDR2 ANQGSEA. This CDR3 has 13 residues. The chain's CDR3 is CSVRTGGPREAFF. The CDR3 DNA is TGCAGCGTTAGAACAGGGGGCCCCCGAGAAGCTTTCTTT.

The chain combines TRBV20-1 with TRBJ1-2; D perhaps matches TRBD1 (5 bases). This CDR3 region has 13 residues. Trimming cost V 1 base and J 8 bases, with 14 bases left between them. Germline lookup yields CDR1 DFQATT and CDR2 SNEGSKA (reference sequence). The CDR3 reads CSARVGGQLGYTF. DNA for the CDR3: TGCAGTGCTAGAGTTGGAGGACAATTAGGCTACACCTTC.

This clonotype turned up a few times. This sequence joins TRBV6-6 and TRBJ1-2; no clear D gene. Looked up from germline, CDR1 is MNHNY and CDR2 is SVGAGI (reference sequence). Deletions cut 6 bases from V and 8 bases from J, with 13 bases between. The CDR3 sequence is 12 residues long. The CDR3 reads CASRTGKRGYTF. The CDR3 nucleotides read TGTGCCAGCAGGACCGGGAAAAGGGGCTACACCTTC.

The V gene is TRBV12-3 or TRBV12-4, the J gene TRBJ1-2; TRBD1 matches 7 bases. The trim removed 2 bases at V and 4 bases at J, leaving 4 bases unmatched. The CDR3 runs to 14 residues. The CDR3: CASSLRQGAYGYTF. Written as DNA, the CDR3 is TGTGCCAGCAGTTTAAGACAGGGTGCCTATGGCTACACCTTC.

This clonotype showed up just a few times. The V and J genes are TRBV7-8 and TRBJ2-2; weak D call: TRBD2 (5 bases). The germline V gene encodes CDR1 SGHVS and CDR2 FQNEAQ. Trimming cost V 7 bases and J 0 bases, with 9 bases left between them. The CDR3 has 14 amino acids. The CDR3 nucleotides read TGTGCCAGCAATGTGGGAGCGAACACCGGGGAGCTGTTTTTT. Translating gives CASNVGANTGELFF.

This clonotype appeared a few times. The rearrangement uses TRBV18 and TRBJ1-2; D possibly corresponds to TRBD1 (5 bases). Germline V gene lookup returns CDR1 KGHSH and CDR2 LQKENI. V was trimmed by 3 bases and J by 8 bases, leaving 13 bases between them. The CDR3 contains 13 residues. Here the CDR3 reads CASSPSGSQGYTF. The CDR3 bases are TGTGCCAGCTCACCGTCAGGGAGTCAGGGCTACACCTTC.

A few counts support this clonotype. The chain links TRBV7-8 to TRBJ2-1, with D perhaps TRBD2 (7 bases). CDR1 and CDR2 from the germline V gene are SGHVS and FQNEAQ. The CDR3 extends over 14 amino acids. Trimming removed 4 bases at V and 9 bases at J, with 16 bases between. For the CDR3, the DNA is TGTGCCAGCAGCTCAGACAACAGGGAGGGTGAGCAGTTCTTC. Protein: CASSSDNREGEQFF.

In this sample, this clonotype turned up a few times. J is TRBJ2-5 and V is TRBV10-3; 9 nucleotides match TRBD2. Germline V gene data show CDR1 as ENHRY and CDR2 as SYGVKD. V shed 0 bases and J 4 bases; nucleotides not matched to a gene: 3. The CDR3 runs to 15 residues. The CDR3 protein is CAISESDSGGETQYF. For the CDR3, the DNA is TGTGCCATCAGTGAGTCAGATAGCGGGGGAGAGACCCAGTACTTC.

The chain's CDR3 is CSASSDRAGRIQYF. In nucleotides, the CDR3 is TGCAGTGCTAGTAGCGACAGGGCAGGAAGGATTCAGTACTTC. The chain recombines TRBV20-1 with TRBJ2-4; 7 positions match TRBD1. J was trimmed by 10 bases and V by 3 bases; bases with no gene match: 12. The CDR3 runs to 14 residues. CDR1 DFQATT and CDR2 SNEGSKA come from the germline V gene (reference sequence).

This clonotype turned up a few times. The rearrangement joins TRBV6-2 or TRBV6-3 to TRBJ1-6; the match to TRBD1 covers 11 bases. CDR3 length: 16 residues. Germline CDR1 and CDR2: MNHEY and SVGEGT. Unmatched junction bases numbered 4, after V lost 2 bases and J lost 7 bases. The CDR3 sequence is CASSYPGTGGNSPLHF. CDR3 bases: TGTGCCAGCAGTTACCCAGGGACAGGGGGGAATTCACCCCTCCACTTT.

This clonotype was seen more than once but under ten times. J is TRBJ1-1 and V is TRBV5-1, with 10 bases aligning to TRBD1. Germline CDR1 is SGHRS and CDR2 is YFSETQ. Trimming took 4 bases from V and 4 from J; bases not matched to a gene: 10. The CDR3 is 16 residues long. The DNA of the CDR3 is TGCGCCAGCAGCCCGACAGGGGGCGGGCGGAGCACTGAAGCTTTCTTT. Its protein product is CASSPTGGGRSTEAFF.

This clonotype was picked up a small number of times. V usage is TRBV12-3 or TRBV12-4 and J usage is TRBJ2-7; TRBD1 might be the D (5 bases). Trimming took 2 bases from V and 6 from J, leaving 5 bases between them. The CDR3 totals 11 residues. This CDR3 is CASSLRGEQYF. The CDR3 bases are TGTGCCAGCAGTTTAAGGGGCGAGCAGTACTTC.

The chain carries TRBV5-1 and TRBJ1-1, with D maybe TRBD1 (5 bases). CDR3 length: 13 residues. Trimming shortened V by 4 bases and J by 6 bases, and 13 bases separated the two germline ends. Germline V gene data show CDR1 as SGHRS and CDR2 as YFSETQ. CDR3 protein: CASSTGPGAEAFF. The CDR3 region has the DNA TGCGCCAGCAGCACAGGACCGGGAGCTGAAGCTTTCTTT.

This clonotype was detected once. The chain joins TRBV7-3 to TRBJ1-2; D possibly corresponds to TRBD1 (6 bases). CDR1 is SGHTA, CDR2 FQGTGA, per germline. Deletions cut 6 bases from V and 0 bases from J, with 17 bases between. The CDR3 runs 16 residues. In nucleotides, the CDR3 is TGTGCCAGCAGTCCCGACAGGCCTGGGACTAACTATGGCTACACCTTC. This gives the protein CASSPDRPGTNYGYTF.

On this clonotype: Germline and junction disagree at one end, which may indicate a read error. The rearrangement links TRBV12-3 or TRBV12-4 to TRBJ2-1; 9 bases map to TRBD2. The CDR3 runs to 15 residues. CDR3 sequence: CASSASGGRYNAQFF. Written as DNA, the CDR3 is TGTGCCAGCAGTGCCAGCGGGGGGCGATACAATGCGCAGTTCTTC.